Following are 24 T cell receptor beta chains from one sample sequenced in a study of T cells in Graves' hyperthyroidism and ophthalmopathy. Using RNA transcripts as the source, TCR beta CDR3 regions were amplified. When the TCR CDR3 underwent first-round RT-PCR, the HTBI primer set was used. In TCRdb, the multiplex PCR reads were re-called with MiXCR into one record per CDR3 protein. Among approximately 500,000 distinct CDR3 sequences, roughly 50% were seen once, and the ten largest hold about 8.3%. The sequenced material came from peripheral blood or thyroid tissue (not recorded which). The receptors were sampled from a woman aged 18-29 years with Graves' hyperthyroidism.

This clonotype was found a few times. The V gene is TRBV19, the J gene TRBJ2-2; TRBD2 aligns across 8 bases. The CDR3 consists of 17 residues. The junction had 11 bases not matched to a gene; V was cut back by 4 bases and J by 4 bases. Germline CDR1 is LNHDA and CDR2 is SQIVND (reference sequence). The CDR3 DNA follows: TGTGCCAGTAGTAAACCCTCCGGGACTAGAAGCACCGGGGAGCTGTTTTTT. Translating gives CASSKPSGTRSTGELFF.

The chain uses TRBV5-1 and TRBJ2-5; 10 bases fit TRBD1. After removal of 6 bases from V and 6 bases from J, the junction contained 17 bases not matched to a gene. Germline assignment: CDR1 SGHRS and CDR2 YFSETQ. The CDR3 runs 17 residues. This chain's CDR3 is CASNTGTGEGLKKTQYF. The CDR3 DNA is TGCGCCAGCAACACCGGGACAGGGGAGGGCCTCAAGAAGACCCAGTACTTC. The full variable domain, rest sourced from reference TRBV5-1 and TRBJ2-5, is KAGVTQTPRYLIKTRGQQVTLSCSPISGHRSVSWYQQTPGQGLQFLFEYFSETQRNKGNFPGRFSGRQFSNSRSEMNVSTLELGDSALYLCASNTGTGEGLKKTQYFGPGTRLLVL.

The rearrangement uses TRBV5-6 and TRBJ2-7; 11 bases align to TRBD2. Unmatched junction bases numbered 3, after V lost 0 bases and J lost 4 bases. Per germline, CDR1 SGHDT and CDR2 YYEEEE. The CDR3 length is 15 residues. The DNA for the CDR3 is TGTGCCAGCAGCTTGGCCGGGACTAGCGGTTACGAGCAGTACTTC. Translated, it gives CASSLAGTSGYEQYF.

The V call is TRBV19, the J call TRBJ1-5; 9 bases line up with TRBD1. The CDR3 runs 17 residues. The germline CDR1 and CDR2 sequences are LNHDA and SQIVND (reference sequence). V lost 3 bases and J lost 5; bases outside the gene matches: 11. As DNA, the CDR3 is TGTGCCAGTAGTATTAGGGGGGGGACAGGGTATTATCAGCCCCAGCATTTT. It yields the protein CASSIRGGTGYYQPQHF.

The chain joins TRBV6-5 to TRBJ1-6; 8 bases align to TRBD1. Losses at the gene ends were 5 bases for V and 7 bases for J; bases not matched to a gene: 7. This CDR3 is built from 15 residues. Per germline, CDR1 MNHEY and CDR2 SVGAGI. CDR3 sequence reads: CASSLGQGRNSPLHF. For the CDR3, the DNA is TGTGCCAGCAGTCTAGGACAGGGCAGGAATTCACCCCTCCACTTT.

This clonotype has ten or more counts. The rearrangement uses TRBV20-1 and TRBJ2-5; 8 bases match TRBD2. Losses at the gene ends were 6 bases for V and 1 base for J; bases not matched to a gene: 7. The CDR3 contains 14 residues. Germline CDR1 and CDR2: DFQATT and SNEGSKA (reference sequence). The CDR3, as DNA: TGCAGTGCCCAAACTAGCGGAAGCCAAGAGACCCAGTACTTC. Encoded protein: CSAQTSGSQETQYF.

V and J are TRBV2 and TRBJ1-2; TRBD1 matches at 9 bases. Germline CDR1 and CDR2: SNHLY and FYNNEI. The CDR3 consists of 14 residues. The trim removed 5 bases at V and 4 bases at J, leaving 5 bases unmatched. Here the CDR3 DNA reads TGTGCCAGCAGTCCCCTGACAGGGGGCTATGGCTACACCTTC. This codes for CASSPLTGGYGYTF.

This chain uses TRBV6-2 or TRBV6-3 with TRBJ1-1, with a weak D call TRBD1 (6 bases). The CDR3 has 14 amino acids. V lost 5 bases and J lost 3, with 13 bases in between. Germline CDR1 MNHEY, CDR2 SVGEGT. DNA for the CDR3: TGTGCCAGCAGTCCCCAGGGGCTCTACACTGAAGCTTTCTTT. Translating it yields CASSPQGLYTEAFF.

The V call is TRBV29-1, the J call TRBJ1-1, with 8 bases identical to TRBD1. This CDR3 spans 14 amino acids. With V trimmed by 3 bases and J by 3 bases, 6 bases remained unmatched. Germline lookup yields CDR1 SQVTM and CDR2 ANQGSEA. The CDR3: CSVDIGTGHTEAFF. CDR3 coding DNA: TGCAGCGTTGATATTGGGACAGGCCACACTGAAGCTTTCTTT.

This clonotype was counted many times. The genes are TRBV12-3 or TRBV12-4 and TRBJ1-1, with D tentatively TRBD1 (5 bases). The CDR3 runs 15 residues. The V end was cut by 5 bases, the J end by 4 bases, with 17 bases between. The CDR3 reads CASSVDGAVGTEAFF. DNA for the CDR3: TGTGCCAGCAGTGTAGATGGGGCTGTTGGCACTGAAGCTTTCTTT.

This clonotype was seen at least ten times. This rearrangement joins TRBV20-1 to TRBJ1-1; 10 bases are a match to TRBD1. Germline CDR1 and CDR2: DFQATT and SNEGSKA (reference sequence). The CDR3 runs to 15 residues. The V segment lost 5 bases and the J segment 0 bases; nucleotides outside the gene matches: 6. CDR3 protein: CSAFRDRGMNTEAFF. CDR3 DNA: TGCAGTGCTTTCCGGGACAGGGGCATGAACACTGAAGCTTTCTTT.

There are many counts of this clonotype. The chain is built from TRBV7-8 and TRBJ2-5, with 7 bases lining up with TRBD1. The germline V gene encodes CDR1 SGHVS and CDR2 FQNEAQ. Germline trimming cut 2 bases from V and 1 base from J; bases unmatched to any gene: 4. This CDR3 region has 15 residues. The CDR3 nucleotides are TGTGCCAGCAGCTTACAGACAGGGCGCCAAGAGACCCAGTACTTC. Protein sequence: CASSLQTGRQETQYF.

This chain joins TRBV7-9 and TRBJ1-2; D call uncertain. The CDR3 runs to 14 residues. V shed 5 bases and J shed 7 bases, with 17 bases lying between them. CDR1 is SEHNR, CDR2 FQNEAQ, per germline (reference sequence). CDR3 amino acids: CASSPTEVSGGYTF. The CDR3 coding sequence is TGTGCCAGCAGCCCAACCGAGGTATCGGGTGGCTACACCTTC.

The chain employs TRBV29-1 and TRBJ2-7; D is possibly TRBD2 (7 bases). The V and J ends lost 3 bases and 7 bases respectively, with 13 bases between them. The germline V gene encodes CDR1 SQVTM and CDR2 ANQGSEA. The CDR3 length is 12 residues. The DNA of the CDR3 is TGCAGCGTTGATGTCAGGGGAGGGGAGCAGTACTTC. Protein product: CSVDVRGGEQYF.

This chain connects TRBV7-8 to TRBJ2-5; a weak D match, TRBD2 (5 bases). CDR1 and CDR2 (germline): SGHVS, FQNEAQ. CDR3 size: 15 residues. Trimming took off 5 bases at V and 9 bases at J, with 22 bases between the two ends. CDR3 region: CASSRGPLSNQPQYF. In DNA form, the CDR3 reads TGTGCCAGCAGCAGAGGGCCATTAAGCAATCAGCCCCAGTACTTC.

V usage is TRBV20-1 and J usage is TRBJ1-5; TRBD1 might be the D (5 bases). Trimming took 6 bases from V and 14 from J, leaving 23 bases between them. The length of the CDR3 is 13 residues. Germline values: CDR1 DFQATT, CDR2 SNEGSKA (reference sequence). The DNA of the CDR3 is TGCAGTGCCCGTCCGGGACTAGCGGCCTACGAGCATTTT. This gives the protein CSARPGLAAYEHF.

V gene TRBV29-1 combines with J gene TRBJ1-2, with 9 bases that match TRBD1. CDR3 length: 14 residues. The germline V gene encodes CDR1 SQVTM and CDR2 ANQGSEA. CDR3 sequence reads: CTRTGTGPKYGYTF. The CDR3 coding sequence is TGCACCCGTACCGGGACAGGGCCTAAATACGGCTACACCTTC. Complete variable domain (other parts from reference TRBV29-1 and TRBJ1-2): SAVISQKPSRDICQRGTSLTIQCQVDSQVTMMFWYRQQPGQSLTLIATANQGSEATYESGFVIDKFPISRPNLTFSTLTVSNMSPEDSSIYLCTRTGTGPKYGYTFGSGTRLTVV.

The V gene is TRBV4-2, the J gene TRBJ2-7, with 10 nucleotides matching TRBD2. The CDR3 consists of 17 residues. Germline trimming cut 1 base from V and 0 bases from J; bases unmatched to any gene: 6. The V gene's germline CDR1 is LGHNA and CDR2 YNFKEQ. The CDR3 sequence: CASSQGASSGSSYEQYF. CDR3 DNA sequence: TGTGCCAGCAGCCAAGGGGCCTCTAGCGGGAGCTCCTACGAGCAGTACTTC.

This clonotype was detected many times. The V and J genes are TRBV10-3 and TRBJ1-1; no clear D gene. This CDR3 has 13 residues. Germline lookup yields CDR1 ENHRY and CDR2 SYGVKD. Trimming cost V 3 bases and J 1 base, with 6 bases left between them. The CDR3 nucleotides read TGTGCCATCAGTGATAGTGAGAACACTGAAGCTTTCTTT. It translates to CAISDSENTEAFF.

This clonotype was detected a few times. The chain carries TRBV27 and TRBJ1-1; D ambiguous. Germline CDR1 reads MNHEY; CDR2 reads SMNVEV (reference sequence). V gave up 8 bases and J gave up 0 bases, with 13 bases separating them. This CDR3 is built from 14 residues. Written as DNA, the CDR3 is TGTGCCAGCTTATCGCGGCTCATGAACACTGAAGCTTTCTTT. Translated, it gives CASLSRLMNTEAFF.

The rearrangement joins TRBV24-1 to TRBJ2-5; TRBD2 matches at 13 bases. CDR1 is KGHDR and CDR2 is SFDVKD in the germline V gene. Germline trimming cut 9 bases from V and 3 bases from J; bases unmatched to any gene: 12. This CDR3 region has 17 residues. The CDR3 loop reads CATLGLAGPPGKETQYF. CDR3 DNA sequence: TGTGCCACCCTGGGACTAGCGGGACCCCCTGGGAAAGAGACCCAGTACTTC.

This chain connects TRBV10-3 to TRBJ2-7; 7 bases map to TRBD1. With 10 bases clipped from V and 2 bases from J, the junction kept 8 bases outside the gene matches. Germline V lookup: CDR1 ENHRY, CDR2 SYGVKD. The CDR3 consists of 13 residues. The CDR3 sequence: CASRTTGAYEQYF. The CDR3 DNA follows: TGTGCCAGTCGCACCACAGGGGCCTACGAGCAGTACTTC.

This clonotype showed up many times. The rearrangement links TRBV7-3 to TRBJ1-1, with a possible D match to TRBD1 (5 bases). V was shortened by 2 bases and J by 4 bases, with 17 bases between the two germline ends. Germline CDR1 reads SGHTA; CDR2 reads FQGTGA. The CDR3 sequence is 16 residues long. CDR3 loop: CASSLAPGKLGTEAFF. CDR3 DNA: TGTGCCAGCAGCTTAGCCCCAGGGAAGTTGGGCACTGAAGCTTTCTTT.

This clonotype was detected ten times or more. The chain has TRBV4-3 and TRBJ1-5; D is unresolved. V shed 0 bases and J shed 6 bases, with 6 bases lying between them. In germline, CDR1 is LGHNA, CDR2 YSLEER. The length of the CDR3 is 13 residues. CDR3 coding DNA: TGCGCCAGCAGCCAAGACCCAGTTCAGCCCCAGCATTTT. The encoded protein is CASSQDPVQPQHF.